This T cell receptor beta chain was sequenced in a study of OX40 agonist ivuxolimab in advanced cancers. Study information: Patients with hepatocellular carcinoma, melanoma, renal cell or head and neck cancer made up the dose-escalation patients. Among those enrolled, mean age was 60 years (range roughly 20 to 80) and 75% to 85% were male.

The CDR3 totals 14 residues. Trimming cost V 4 bases and J 2 bases; bases outside gene matches: 6. Germline CDR1 is SGHRS and CDR2 is YFSETQ. The repertoire was sequenced with immunoSEQ multiplex PCR; TCRdb's copy has only in-frame clones and lacks some. The sample holds 60,000 to 85,000 clones; over 75% are singletons and the top ten take 0.75% to 1%. The chain employs TRBV5-1 and TRBJ2-7; 7 nucleotides line up with TRBD1. The sequences come from CD4+ or CD8+ T cells sorted from blood, collected in a trial of the OX40 agonist ivuxolimab. The receptor was derived from an adult with an advanced solid tumor such as melanoma, head and neck, liver or kidney cancer. The CDR3 DNA reads as TGCGCCAGCAGCCGATCGACAGGGACCTACGAGCAGTACTTC. Translating gives CASSRSTGTYEQYF.